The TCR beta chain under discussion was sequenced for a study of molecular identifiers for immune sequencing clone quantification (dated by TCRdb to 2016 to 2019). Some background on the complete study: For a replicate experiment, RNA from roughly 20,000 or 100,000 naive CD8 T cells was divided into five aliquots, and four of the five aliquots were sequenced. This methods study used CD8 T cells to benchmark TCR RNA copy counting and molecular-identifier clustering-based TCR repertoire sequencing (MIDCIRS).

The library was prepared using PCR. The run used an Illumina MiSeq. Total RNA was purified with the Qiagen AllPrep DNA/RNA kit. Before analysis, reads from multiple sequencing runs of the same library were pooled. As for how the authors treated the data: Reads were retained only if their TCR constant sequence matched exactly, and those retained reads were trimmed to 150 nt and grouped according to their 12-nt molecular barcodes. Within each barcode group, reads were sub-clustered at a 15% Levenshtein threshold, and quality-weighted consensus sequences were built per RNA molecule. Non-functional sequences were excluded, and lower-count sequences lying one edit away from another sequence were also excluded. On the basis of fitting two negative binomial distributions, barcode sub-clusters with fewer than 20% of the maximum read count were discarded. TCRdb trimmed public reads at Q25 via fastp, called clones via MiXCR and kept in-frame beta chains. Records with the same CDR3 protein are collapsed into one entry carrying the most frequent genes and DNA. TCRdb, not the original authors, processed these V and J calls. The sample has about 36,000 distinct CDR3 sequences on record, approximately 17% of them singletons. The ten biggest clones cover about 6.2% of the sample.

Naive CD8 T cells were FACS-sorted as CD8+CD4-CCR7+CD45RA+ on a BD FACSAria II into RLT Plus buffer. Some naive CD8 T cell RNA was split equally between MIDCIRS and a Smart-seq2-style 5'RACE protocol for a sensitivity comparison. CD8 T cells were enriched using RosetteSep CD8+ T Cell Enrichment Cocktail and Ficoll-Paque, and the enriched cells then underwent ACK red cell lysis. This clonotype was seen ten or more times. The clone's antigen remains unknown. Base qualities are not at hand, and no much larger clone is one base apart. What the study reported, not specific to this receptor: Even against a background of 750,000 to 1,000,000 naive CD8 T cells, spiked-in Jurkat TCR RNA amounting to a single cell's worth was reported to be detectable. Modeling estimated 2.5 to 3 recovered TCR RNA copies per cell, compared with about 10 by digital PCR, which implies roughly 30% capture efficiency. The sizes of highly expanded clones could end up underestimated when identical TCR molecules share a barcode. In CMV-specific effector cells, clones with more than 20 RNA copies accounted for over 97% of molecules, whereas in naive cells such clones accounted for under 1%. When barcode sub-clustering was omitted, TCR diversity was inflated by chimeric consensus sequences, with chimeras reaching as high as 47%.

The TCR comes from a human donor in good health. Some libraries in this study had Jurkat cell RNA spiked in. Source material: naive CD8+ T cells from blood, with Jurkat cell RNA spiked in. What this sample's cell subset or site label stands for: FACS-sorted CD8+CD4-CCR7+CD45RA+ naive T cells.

The DNA sequence is as follows: TGTGCCAGGGGTTCCGGGGAACGGGAGCAGTACTTC. Translation gives CARGSGEREQYF. The rearranged segments are TRBV27 and TRBJ2-7; TRBD2 is possibly the D segment (5 matching bases). Trimming removed 9 bases from V and 7 bases from J, leaving 16 bases between the germline ends. The CDR3 numbers 12 residues from cysteine through phenylalanine. Only the CDR3 DNA is retained, 36 bases long and in frame from the first base. CDR1 and CDR2 are drawn from the germline V gene (reference sequence): MNHEY, SMNVEV.